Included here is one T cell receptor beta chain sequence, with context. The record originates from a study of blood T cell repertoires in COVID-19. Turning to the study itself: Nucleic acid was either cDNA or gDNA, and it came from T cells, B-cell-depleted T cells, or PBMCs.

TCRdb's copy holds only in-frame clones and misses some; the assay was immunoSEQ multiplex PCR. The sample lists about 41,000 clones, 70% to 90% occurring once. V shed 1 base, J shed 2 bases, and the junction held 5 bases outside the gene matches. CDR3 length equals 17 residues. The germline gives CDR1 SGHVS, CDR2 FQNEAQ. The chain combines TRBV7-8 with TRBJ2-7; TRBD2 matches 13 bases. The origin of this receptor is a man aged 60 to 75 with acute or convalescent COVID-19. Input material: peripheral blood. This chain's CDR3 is CASSLGTSGGYPYEQYF. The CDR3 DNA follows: TGTGCCAGCAGCTTAGGGACTAGCGGGGGATACCCCTACGAGCAGTACTTC.